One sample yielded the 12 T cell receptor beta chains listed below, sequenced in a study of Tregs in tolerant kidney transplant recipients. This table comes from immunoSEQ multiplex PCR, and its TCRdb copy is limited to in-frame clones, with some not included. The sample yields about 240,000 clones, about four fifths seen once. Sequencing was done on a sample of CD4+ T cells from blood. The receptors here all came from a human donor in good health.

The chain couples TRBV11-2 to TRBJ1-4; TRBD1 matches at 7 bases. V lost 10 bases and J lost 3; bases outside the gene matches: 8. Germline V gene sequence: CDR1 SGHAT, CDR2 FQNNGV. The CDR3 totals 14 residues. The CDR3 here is CATRQGTANEKLFF. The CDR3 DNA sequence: TGTGCCACAAGACAGGGAACGGCTAATGAAAAACTGTTTTTT. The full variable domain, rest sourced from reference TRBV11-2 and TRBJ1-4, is EAGVAQSPRYKIIEKRQSVAFWCNPISGHATLYWYQQILGQGPKLLIQFQNNGVVDDSQLPKDRFSAERLKGVDSTLKIQPAKLEDSAVYLCATRQGTANEKLFFGSGTQLSVL.

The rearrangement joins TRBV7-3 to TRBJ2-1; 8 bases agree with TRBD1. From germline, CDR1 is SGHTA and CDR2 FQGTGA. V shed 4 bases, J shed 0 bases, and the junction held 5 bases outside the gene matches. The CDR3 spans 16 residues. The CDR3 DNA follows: TGTGCCAGCAGCTCAACCGGGACAGGCTCCTACAATGAGCAGTTCTTC. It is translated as CASSSTGTGSYNEQFF.

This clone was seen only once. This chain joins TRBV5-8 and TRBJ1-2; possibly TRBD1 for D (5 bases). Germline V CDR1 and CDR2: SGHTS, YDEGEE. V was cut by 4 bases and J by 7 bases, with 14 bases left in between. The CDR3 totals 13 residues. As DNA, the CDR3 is TGTGCCAGCAGCGCTGGGTCTGGGGCTGGCTACACCTTC. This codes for CASSAGSGAGYTF.

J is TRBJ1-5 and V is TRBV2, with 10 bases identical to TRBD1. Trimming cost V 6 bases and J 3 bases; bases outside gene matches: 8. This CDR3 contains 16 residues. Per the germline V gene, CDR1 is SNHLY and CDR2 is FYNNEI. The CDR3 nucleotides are TGTGCCAGCAGCTCCCGGGACAGGGGATTCAATCAGCCCCAGCATTTT. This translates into CASSSRDRGFNQPQHF.

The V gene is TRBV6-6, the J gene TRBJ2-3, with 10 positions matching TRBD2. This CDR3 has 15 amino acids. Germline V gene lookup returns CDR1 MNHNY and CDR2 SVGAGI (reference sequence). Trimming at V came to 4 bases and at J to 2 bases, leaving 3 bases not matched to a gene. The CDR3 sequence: CASSLGLAATDTQYF. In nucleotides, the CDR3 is TGTGCCAGCAGTTTAGGACTAGCGGCCACAGATACGCAGTATTTT.

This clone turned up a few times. The CDR3 reads CASSISGINSPLHF. The CDR3 DNA reads TGTGCCAGTAGTATTTCGGGGATTAATTCACCCCTCCACTTT. The chain carries TRBV19 and TRBJ1-6; D unresolved. Between the trimmed V and J ends, which lost 3 bases and 6 bases, there was a span of 9 bases. CDR1 and CDR2 from the germline V gene are LNHDA and SQIVND (reference sequence). This CDR3 comprises 14 residues. Using reference TRBV19 and TRBJ1-6 for the parts outside the CDR3, the full variable domain is DGGITQSPKYLFRKEGQNVTLSCEQNLNHDAMYWYRQDPGQGLRLIYYSQIVNDFQKGDIAEGYSVSREKKESFPLTVTSAQKNPTAFYLCASSISGINSPLHFGNGTRLTVT.

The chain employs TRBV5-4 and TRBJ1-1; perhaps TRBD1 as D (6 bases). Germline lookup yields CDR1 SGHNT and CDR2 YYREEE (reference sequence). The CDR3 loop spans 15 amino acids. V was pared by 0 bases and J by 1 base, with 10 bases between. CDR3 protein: CASSLGGAQNTEAFF. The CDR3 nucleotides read TGTGCCAGCAGCTTGGGGGGGGCGCAGAACACTGAAGCTTTCTTT.

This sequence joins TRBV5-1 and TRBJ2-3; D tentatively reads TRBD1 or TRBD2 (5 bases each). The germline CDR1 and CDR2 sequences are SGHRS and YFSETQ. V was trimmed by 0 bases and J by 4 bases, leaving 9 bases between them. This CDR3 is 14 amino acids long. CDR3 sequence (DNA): TGCGCCAGCAGCTTGGGAGGGGTGGCAGATACGCAGTATTTT. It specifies CASSLGGVADTQYF.

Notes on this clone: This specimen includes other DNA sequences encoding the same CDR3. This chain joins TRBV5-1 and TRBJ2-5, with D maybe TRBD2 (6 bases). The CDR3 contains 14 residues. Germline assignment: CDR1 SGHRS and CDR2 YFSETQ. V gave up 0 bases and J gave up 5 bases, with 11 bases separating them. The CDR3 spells CASSLEGGGETQYF. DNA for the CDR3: TGCGCCAGCAGCTTGGAGGGAGGAGGGGAGACCCAGTACTTC.

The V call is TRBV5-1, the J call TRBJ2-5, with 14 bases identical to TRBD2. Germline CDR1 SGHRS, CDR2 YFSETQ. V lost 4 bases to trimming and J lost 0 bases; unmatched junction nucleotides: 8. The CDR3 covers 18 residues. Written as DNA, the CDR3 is TGCGCCAGCAGCCCGGGACTAGCGGGGGCTCGGTACCAAGAGACCCAGTACTTC. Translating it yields CASSPGLAGARYQETQYF.

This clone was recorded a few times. This CDR3 is CASSLAGARGYTF. In DNA form, the CDR3 reads TGTGCCAGCAGCTTAGCTGGGGCGCGGGGCTACACCTTC. V is TRBV7-9 and J is TRBJ1-2; weak D call: TRBD1 (5 bases). V gave up 0 bases and J gave up 8 bases, with 10 bases separating them. Germline V gene data show CDR1 as SEHNR and CDR2 as FQNEAQ (reference sequence). The CDR3 has 13 amino acids. Filled out from reference TRBV7-9 and TRBJ1-2, the complete variable domain reads DTGVSQNPRHKITKRGQNVTFRCDPISEHNRLYWYRQTLGQGPEFLTYFQNEAQLEKSRLLSDRFSAERPKGSFSTLEIQRTEQGDSAMYLCASSLAGARGYTFGSGTRLTVV.

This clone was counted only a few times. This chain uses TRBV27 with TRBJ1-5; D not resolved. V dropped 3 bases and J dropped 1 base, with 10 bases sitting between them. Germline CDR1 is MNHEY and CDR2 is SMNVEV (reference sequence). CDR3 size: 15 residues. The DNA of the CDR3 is TGTGCCAGCAGTTTCCGCCAGGACAGCAATCAGCCCCAGCATTTT. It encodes CASSFRQDSNQPQHF.